The T cell receptor (beta chain) under discussion was sequenced for a study of post-analysis software for immune sequencing data. Overall study findings and caveats: Elevated frequency relative to controls characterized roughly 5 TRBV segments in patients, TRBV5-6, TRBV5-1 and TRBV20-1 among them.

This clonotype was seen more than once but under ten times. No antigen is known for it. Prepared TCR beta cDNA libraries contained unique molecular identifiers. One entry per CDR3 protein results from TCRdb running MiXCR on the PCR reads. This table holds hundreds of thousands of distinct CDR3 sequences, roughly 45% found once. V lost 3 bases to trimming and J lost 5 bases, with 13 bases between them. The CDR3 contains 14 residues. Germline CDR1 reads ENHRY; CDR2 reads SYGVKD. This sequence joins TRBV10-3 and TRBJ2-5; no reliable D call. Sequenced: blood. The source of this sequence is a girl aged 10-17 years with multiple sclerosis. DNA for the CDR3: TGTGCCATCAGTGATTCTCGGCTCCGGGAGACCCAGTACTTC. This translates into CAISDSRLRETQYF.